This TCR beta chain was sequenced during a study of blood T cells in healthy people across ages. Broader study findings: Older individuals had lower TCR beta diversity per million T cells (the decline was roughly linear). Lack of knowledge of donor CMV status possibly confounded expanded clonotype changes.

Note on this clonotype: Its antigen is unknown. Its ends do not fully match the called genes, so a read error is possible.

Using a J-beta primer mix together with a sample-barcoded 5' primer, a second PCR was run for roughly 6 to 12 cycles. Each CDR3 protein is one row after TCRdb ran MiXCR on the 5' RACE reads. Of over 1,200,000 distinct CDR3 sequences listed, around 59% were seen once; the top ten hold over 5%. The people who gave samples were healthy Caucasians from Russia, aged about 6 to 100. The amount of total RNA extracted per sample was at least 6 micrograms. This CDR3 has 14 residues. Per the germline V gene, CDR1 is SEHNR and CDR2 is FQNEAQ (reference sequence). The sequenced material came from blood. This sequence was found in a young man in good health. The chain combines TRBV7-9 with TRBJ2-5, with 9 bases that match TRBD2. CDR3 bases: TGTGCCAGCGGCTCGGCGGGGGGGCAAGAGACCCGGTACTTC. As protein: CASGSAGGQETRYF.